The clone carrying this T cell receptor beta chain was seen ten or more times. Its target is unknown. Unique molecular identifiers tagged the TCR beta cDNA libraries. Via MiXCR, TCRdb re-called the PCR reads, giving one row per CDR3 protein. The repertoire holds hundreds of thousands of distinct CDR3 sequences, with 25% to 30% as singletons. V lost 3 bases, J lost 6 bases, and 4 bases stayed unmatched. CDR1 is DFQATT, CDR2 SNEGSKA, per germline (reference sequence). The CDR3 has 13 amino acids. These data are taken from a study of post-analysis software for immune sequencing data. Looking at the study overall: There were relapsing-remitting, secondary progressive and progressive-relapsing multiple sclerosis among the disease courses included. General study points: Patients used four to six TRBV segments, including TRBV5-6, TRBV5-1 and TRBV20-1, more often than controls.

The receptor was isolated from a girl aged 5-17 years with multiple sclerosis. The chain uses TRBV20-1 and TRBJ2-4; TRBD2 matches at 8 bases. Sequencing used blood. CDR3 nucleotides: TGCAGTGCTAGCCGGGCGGGGGGAAACATTCAGTACTTC. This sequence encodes CSASRAGGNIQYF.